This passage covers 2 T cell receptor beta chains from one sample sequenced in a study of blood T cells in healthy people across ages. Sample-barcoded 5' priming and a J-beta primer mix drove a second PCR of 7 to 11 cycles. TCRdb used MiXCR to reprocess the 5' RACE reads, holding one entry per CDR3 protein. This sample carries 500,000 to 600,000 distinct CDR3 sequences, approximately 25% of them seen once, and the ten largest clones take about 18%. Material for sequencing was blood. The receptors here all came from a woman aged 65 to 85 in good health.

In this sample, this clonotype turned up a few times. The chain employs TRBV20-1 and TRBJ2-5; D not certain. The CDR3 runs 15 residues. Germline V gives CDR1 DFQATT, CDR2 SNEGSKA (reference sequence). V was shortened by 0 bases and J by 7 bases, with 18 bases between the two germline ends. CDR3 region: CSARDSSERRATQYF. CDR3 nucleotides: TGCAGTGCTAGAGACAGCTCCGAGAGACGCGCGACCCAGTACTTC.

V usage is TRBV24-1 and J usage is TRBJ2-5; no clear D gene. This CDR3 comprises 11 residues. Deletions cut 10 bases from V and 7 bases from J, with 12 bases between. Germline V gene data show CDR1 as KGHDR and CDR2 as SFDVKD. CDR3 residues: CATESRRTQYF. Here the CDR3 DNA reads TGTGCCACTGAGAGCAGGCGGACCCAGTACTTC.